This TCR beta chain was recorded in a study of cytomegalovirus exposure and HLA in healthy donors. Study-wide results and limits: At a 0.05 false discovery rate, a later analysis found 16,951 TCR beta sequences to be associated with HLA alleles. V- and J-gene trimming in TCR beta was tied to a missense DCLRE1C variant by an analysis performed later.

Germline values: CDR1 SEHNR, CDR2 FQNEAQ (reference sequence). CDR3 length: 14 residues. V was clipped by 3 bases and J by 1 base, with 9 bases between them. The PCR employed 60 Vbeta primers together with 13 Jbeta primers. Sequencing used immunoSEQ multiplex PCR; TCRdb keeps in-frame clones, though not all of them. Of approximately 110,000 clones listed, around 75% were seen once; the top ten hold approximately 0.9%. With respect to this clone: Its antigen is still unknown.

The source of this sequence is a woman between 25 and 40 years old in good health and CMV-seronegative. The sample taken for sequencing was PBMCs. This rearrangement joins TRBV7-9 to TRBJ2-5; unclear D gene. CDR3 region: CASSLGELQETQYF. In nucleotides, the CDR3 is TGTGCCAGCAGCTTGGGCGAGCTCCAAGAGACCCAGTACTTC. The full variable domain, its missing parts supplied by reference TRBV7-9 and TRBJ2-5, is DTGVSQNPRHKITKRGQNVTFRCDPISEHNRLYWYRQTLGQGPEFLTYFQNEAQLEKSRLLSDRFSAERPKGSFSTLEIQRTEQGDSAMYLCASSLGELQETQYFGPGTRLLVL.